The clone carrying this T cell receptor beta chain was found a few times. Its target is unknown. The CDR3 is 18 amino acids. V trimming: 0 bases; J trimming: 1 base; junction bases outside the gene matches: 12. From germline, CDR1 is MNHEY and CDR2 SMNVEV (reference sequence). This specimen belongs to a study of molecular identifiers for immune sequencing clone quantification. The study, taken as a whole, reports: The study found clones above 20 RNA copies held over 99% of effector molecules and under 1% in naive cells. Among more than 850,000 naive cells, spiked Jurkat TCR RNA from a single cell was reportedly detectable.

Preparation methods for the bulk TCR libraries were those previously described, with listed TCR primers. TCRdb re-called the PCR reads through MiXCR, storing one row per CDR3 protein. The sample shows about 630,000 distinct CDR3 sequences, about 25% of them seen only once. This chain connects TRBV27 to TRBJ2-7; 7 nucleotides align to TRBD2. This sequence was found in a human donor in good health. Some libraries in this study had Jurkat cell RNA spiked in. Sequenced input: naive CD8+ T cells from blood, with Jurkat cell RNA spiked in. Sample subset: FACS-sorted CD8+CD4-CCR7+CD45RA+ naive T cells. CDR3 in DNA: TGTGCCAGCAGTTTATCACCTCCTCTGCCGGGAGGTTCCTACGAGCAGTACTTC. Its protein product is CASSLSPPLPGGSYEQYF.